This TCR beta chain is drawn from a study of T cell responses to AZD1222 COVID-19 vaccine. Note on this clone: Its specificity is unknown.

General study points: Nearly half of spike-specific TCRs reportedly target unmutated variant regions.

This CDR3 is built from 13 residues. The V end lost 3 bases, the J end lost 6 bases, and 9 bases lay between the germline ends. Looked up from germline, CDR1 is SGHTA and CDR2 is FQGNSA. Sequenced by immunoSEQ multiplex PCR; TCRdb stores in-frame clones only, minus some. The repertoire holds tens of thousands of clones, with about 85% as singletons. This receptor was obtained from an adult who received the AZD1222 COVID-19 vaccine. Sequencing was performed on peripheral blood, taken 28 days after the second AZD1222 dose. The chain couples TRBV7-2 to TRBJ2-1; D is unresolved. In DNA, the CDR3 is TGTGCCAGCAGCTTTAAGGTTCCCAATGAGCAGTTCTTC. Its translation is CASSFKVPNEQFF.